The source of this T cell receptor (beta chain) is a study of monozygotic twins with inflammatory bowel disease. TCRdb reworked the 5' RACE reads into one entry per CDR3 protein, no DNA. The sample table includes 110,000 to 150,000 distinct CDR3 sequences. The CDR3 has 15 amino acids. Germline CDR1 is MDHEN and CDR2 is SYDVKM. This TCR was sampled from a human donor with ulcerative colitis or Crohn's disease, or a healthy co-twin of an affected twin (not recorded which). Sequencing was performed on blood. The chain joins TRBV28 to TRBJ2-2; no DNA is available, so the TRBD1 call from TCRdb remains unchecked. Here the CDR3 reads CASSLYWGPTGELFF.